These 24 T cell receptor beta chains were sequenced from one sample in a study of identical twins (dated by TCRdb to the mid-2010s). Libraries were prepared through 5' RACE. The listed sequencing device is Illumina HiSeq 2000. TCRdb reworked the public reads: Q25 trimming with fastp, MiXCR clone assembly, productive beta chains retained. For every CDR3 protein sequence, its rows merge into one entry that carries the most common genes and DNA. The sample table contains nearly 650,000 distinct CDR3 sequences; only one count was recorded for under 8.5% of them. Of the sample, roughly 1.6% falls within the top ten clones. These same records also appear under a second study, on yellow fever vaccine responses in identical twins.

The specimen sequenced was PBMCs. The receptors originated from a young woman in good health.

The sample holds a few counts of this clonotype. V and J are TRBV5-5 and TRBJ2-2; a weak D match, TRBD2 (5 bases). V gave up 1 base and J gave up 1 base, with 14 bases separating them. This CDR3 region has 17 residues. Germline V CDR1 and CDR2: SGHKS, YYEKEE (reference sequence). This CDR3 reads CASSLYESGKNTGELFF. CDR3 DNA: TGTGCCAGCAGCTTGTACGAGTCGGGGAAGAACACCGGGGAGCTGTTTTTT.

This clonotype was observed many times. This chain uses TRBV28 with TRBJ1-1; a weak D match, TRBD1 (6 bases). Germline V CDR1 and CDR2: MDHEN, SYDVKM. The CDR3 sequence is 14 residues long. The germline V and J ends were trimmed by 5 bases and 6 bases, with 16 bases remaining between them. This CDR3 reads CASSQTGLSAEAFF. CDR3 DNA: TGTGCCAGCAGTCAGACAGGATTAAGCGCTGAAGCTTTCTTT.

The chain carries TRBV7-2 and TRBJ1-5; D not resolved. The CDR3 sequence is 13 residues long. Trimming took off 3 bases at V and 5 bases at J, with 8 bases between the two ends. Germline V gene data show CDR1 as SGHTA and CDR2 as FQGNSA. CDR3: CASSLERYQPQHF. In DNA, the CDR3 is TGTGCCAGCAGCTTGGAAAGGTATCAGCCCCAGCATTTT.

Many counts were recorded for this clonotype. The CDR3 loop reads CSARQGGNTEAFF. CDR3 DNA: TGCAGTGCTAGACAGGGGGGGAACACTGAAGCTTTCTTT. The chain recombines TRBV20-1 with TRBJ1-1; 7 bases are shared with TRBD1. In germline, CDR1 is DFQATT, CDR2 SNEGSKA (reference sequence). V lost 2 bases to trimming and J lost 1 base; unmatched junction nucleotides: 1. CDR3 length: 13 amino acids.

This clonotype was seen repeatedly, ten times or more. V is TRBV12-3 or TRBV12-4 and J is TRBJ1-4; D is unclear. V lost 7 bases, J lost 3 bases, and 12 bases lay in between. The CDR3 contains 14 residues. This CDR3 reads CASTWAGPNEKLFF. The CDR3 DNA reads TGTGCCAGCACCTGGGCCGGACCTAATGAAAAACTGTTTTTT.

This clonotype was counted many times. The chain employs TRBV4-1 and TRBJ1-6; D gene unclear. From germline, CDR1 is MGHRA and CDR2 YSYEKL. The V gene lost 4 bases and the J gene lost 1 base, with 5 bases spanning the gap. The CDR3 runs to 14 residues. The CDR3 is CASSPVSYNSPLHF. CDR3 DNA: TGCGCCAGCAGCCCTGTGTCCTATAATTCACCCCTCCACTTT.

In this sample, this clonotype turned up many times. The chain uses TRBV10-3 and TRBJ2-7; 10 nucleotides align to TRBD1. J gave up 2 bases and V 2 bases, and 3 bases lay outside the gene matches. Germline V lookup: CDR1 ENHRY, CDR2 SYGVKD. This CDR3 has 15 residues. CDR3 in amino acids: CAISEAGQGAYEQYV. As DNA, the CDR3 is TGTGCCATCAGTGAGGCCGGACAGGGGGCCTACGAGCAGTACGTC.

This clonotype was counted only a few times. The CDR3 reads CASSQGVDTIYF. Written as DNA, the CDR3 is TGTGCCAGCAGCCAGGGGGTGGACACCATATATTTT. The J gene is TRBJ1-3, the V gene TRBV5-6, with 7 bases identical to TRBD1. CDR1 is SGHDT and CDR2 is YYEEEE in the germline V gene. Trimming cost V 4 bases and J 8 bases; bases outside gene matches: 3. This CDR3 is built from 12 residues.

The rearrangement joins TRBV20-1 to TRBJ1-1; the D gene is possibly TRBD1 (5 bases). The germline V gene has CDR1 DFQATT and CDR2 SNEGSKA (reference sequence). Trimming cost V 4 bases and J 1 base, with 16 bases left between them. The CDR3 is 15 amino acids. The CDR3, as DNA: TGCAGTGCTACGCGGGCCCCCGGGGGGAACACTGAAGCTTTCTTT. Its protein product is CSATRAPGGNTEAFF.

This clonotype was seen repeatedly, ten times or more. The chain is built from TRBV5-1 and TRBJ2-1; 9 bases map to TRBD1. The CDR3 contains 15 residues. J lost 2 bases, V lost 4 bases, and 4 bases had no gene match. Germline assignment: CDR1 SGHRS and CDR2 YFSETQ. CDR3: CASSTGGSTYNEQFF. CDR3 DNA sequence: TGCGCCAGCAGCACAGGGGGCTCTACCTACAATGAGCAGTTCTTC.

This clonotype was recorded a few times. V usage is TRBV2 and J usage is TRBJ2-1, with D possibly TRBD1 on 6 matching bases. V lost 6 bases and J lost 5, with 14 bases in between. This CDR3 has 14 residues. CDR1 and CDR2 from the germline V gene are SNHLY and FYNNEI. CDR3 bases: TGTGCCAGCAGCGGACAGTCGTTCAACAATGAGCAGTTCTTC. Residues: CASSGQSFNNEQFF.

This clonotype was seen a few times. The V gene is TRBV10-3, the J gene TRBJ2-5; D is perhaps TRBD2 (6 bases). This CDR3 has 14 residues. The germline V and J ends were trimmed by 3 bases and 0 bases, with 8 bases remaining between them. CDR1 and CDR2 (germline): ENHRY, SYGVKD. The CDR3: CAISDSGDQETQYF. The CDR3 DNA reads TGTGCCATCAGTGACTCGGGGGACCAAGAGACCCAGTACTTC.

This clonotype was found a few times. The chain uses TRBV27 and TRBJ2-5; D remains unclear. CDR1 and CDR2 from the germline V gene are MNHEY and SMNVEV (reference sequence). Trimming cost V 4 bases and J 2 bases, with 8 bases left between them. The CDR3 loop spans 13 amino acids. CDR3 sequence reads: CASSSHLQETQYF. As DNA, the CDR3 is TGTGCCAGCAGTTCGCACCTACAAGAGACCCAGTACTTC.

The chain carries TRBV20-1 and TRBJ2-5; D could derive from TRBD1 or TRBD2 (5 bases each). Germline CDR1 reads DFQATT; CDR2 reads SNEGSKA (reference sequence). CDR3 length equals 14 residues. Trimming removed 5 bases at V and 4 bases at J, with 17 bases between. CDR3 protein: CSALGRWNGETQYF. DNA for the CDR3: TGCAGTGCTTTGGGACGGTGGAATGGAGAGACCCAGTACTTC.

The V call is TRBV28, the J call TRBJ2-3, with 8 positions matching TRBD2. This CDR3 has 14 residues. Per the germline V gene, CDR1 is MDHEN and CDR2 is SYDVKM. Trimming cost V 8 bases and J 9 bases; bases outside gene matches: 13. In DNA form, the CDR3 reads TGTGCCAGCGGGGGGGCCGGGACTAGTCCAACGCAGTATTTT. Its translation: CASGGAGTSPTQYF.

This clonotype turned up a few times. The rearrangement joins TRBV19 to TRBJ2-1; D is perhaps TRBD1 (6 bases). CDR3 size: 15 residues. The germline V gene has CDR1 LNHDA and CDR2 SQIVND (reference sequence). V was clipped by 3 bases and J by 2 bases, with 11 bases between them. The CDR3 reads CASSIIRGTYNEQFF. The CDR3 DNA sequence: TGTGCCAGTAGTATTATCAGGGGAACCTACAATGAGCAGTTCTTC.

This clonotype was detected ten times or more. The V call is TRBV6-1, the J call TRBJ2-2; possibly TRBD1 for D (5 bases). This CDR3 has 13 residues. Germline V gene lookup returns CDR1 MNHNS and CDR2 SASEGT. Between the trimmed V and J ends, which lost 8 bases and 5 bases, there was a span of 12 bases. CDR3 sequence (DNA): TGTGCCAGCGGGCTGGGGCGGACCGGGGAGCTGTTTTTT. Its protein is CASGLGRTGELFF.

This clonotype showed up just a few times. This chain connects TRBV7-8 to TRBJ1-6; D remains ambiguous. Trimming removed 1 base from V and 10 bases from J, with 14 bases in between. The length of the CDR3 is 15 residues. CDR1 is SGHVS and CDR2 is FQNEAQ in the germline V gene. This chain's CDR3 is CASSLGVSANSPLHF. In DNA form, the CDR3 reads TGTGCCAGCAGCTTAGGAGTTTCGGCAAACTCACCCCTCCACTTT.

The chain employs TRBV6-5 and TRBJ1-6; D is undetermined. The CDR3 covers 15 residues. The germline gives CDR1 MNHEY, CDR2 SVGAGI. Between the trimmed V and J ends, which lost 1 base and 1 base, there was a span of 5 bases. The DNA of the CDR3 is TGTGCCAGCAGTTACTTGGGATCCTATAATTCACCCCTCCACTTT. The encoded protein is CASSYLGSYNSPLHF.

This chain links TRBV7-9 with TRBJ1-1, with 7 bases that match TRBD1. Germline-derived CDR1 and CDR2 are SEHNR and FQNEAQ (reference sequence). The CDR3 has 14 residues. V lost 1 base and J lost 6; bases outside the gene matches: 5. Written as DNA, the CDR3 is TGTGCCAGCAGCTTAGAAGGCAGGGGGGCTGAAGCTTTCTTT. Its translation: CASSLEGRGAEAFF. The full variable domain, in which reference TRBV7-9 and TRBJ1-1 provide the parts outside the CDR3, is DTGVSQNPRHKITKRGQNVTFRCDPISEHNRLYWYRQTLGQGPEFLTYFQNEAQLEKSRLLSDRFSAERPKGSFSTLEIQRTEQGDSAMYLCASSLEGRGAEAFFGQGTRLTVV.

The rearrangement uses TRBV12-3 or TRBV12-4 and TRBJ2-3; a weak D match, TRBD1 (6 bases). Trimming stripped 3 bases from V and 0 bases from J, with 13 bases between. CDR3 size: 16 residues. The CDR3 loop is CASSFRGGGSTDTQYF. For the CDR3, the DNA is TGTGCCAGCAGTTTCAGAGGGGGTGGGAGCACAGATACGCAGTATTTT.

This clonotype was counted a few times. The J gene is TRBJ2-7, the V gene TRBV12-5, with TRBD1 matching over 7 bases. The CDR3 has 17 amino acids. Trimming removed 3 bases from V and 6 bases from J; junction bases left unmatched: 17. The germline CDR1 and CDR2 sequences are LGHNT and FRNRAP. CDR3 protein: CASGFTLGQVTTSEQYF. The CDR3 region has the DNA TGTGCTAGTGGTTTCACCCTCGGACAGGTCACTACCAGCGAGCAGTACTTC.

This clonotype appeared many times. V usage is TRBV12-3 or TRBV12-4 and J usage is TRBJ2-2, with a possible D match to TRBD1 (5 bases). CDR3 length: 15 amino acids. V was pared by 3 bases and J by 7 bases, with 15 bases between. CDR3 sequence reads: CASSLVGQLHGELFF. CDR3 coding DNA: TGTGCCAGCAGTTTGGTTGGACAACTTCACGGGGAGCTGTTTTTT.

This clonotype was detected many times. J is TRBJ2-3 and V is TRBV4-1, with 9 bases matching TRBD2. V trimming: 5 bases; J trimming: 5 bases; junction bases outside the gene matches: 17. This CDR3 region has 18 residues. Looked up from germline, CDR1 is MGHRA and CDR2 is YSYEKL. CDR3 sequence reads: CASSGDGAGGSRGDTQYF. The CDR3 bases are TGCGCCAGCAGCGGGGATGGTGCGGGGGGGTCTCGAGGAGATACGCAGTATTTT.